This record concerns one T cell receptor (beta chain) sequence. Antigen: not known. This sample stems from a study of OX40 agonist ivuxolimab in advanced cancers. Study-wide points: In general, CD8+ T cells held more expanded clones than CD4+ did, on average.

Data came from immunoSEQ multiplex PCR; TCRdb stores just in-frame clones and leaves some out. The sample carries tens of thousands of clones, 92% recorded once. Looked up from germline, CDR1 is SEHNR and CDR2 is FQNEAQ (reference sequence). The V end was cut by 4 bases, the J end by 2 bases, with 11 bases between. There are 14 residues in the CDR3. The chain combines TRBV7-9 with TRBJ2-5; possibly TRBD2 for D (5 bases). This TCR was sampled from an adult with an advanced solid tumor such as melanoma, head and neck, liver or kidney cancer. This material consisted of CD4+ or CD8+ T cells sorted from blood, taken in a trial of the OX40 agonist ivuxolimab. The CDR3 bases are TGTGCCAGCAGCTCCGGGGTAGCACAAGAGACCCAGTACTTC. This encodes CASSSGVAQETQYF.